This T cell receptor beta chain was identified during a study of identifying expanded T cells in peripheral blood. The assay was immunoSEQ multiplex PCR, and TCRdb's table has in-frame clones only and misses some. The sample has about 78,000 clones; 70% to 90% are singletons. The CDR3 sequence is 16 residues long. Losses at the gene ends were 5 bases for V and 6 bases for J; bases not matched to a gene: 8. Germline V gene sequence: CDR1 SGHTA, CDR2 FQGNSA. This receptor was obtained from a person aged 18 to 70 in good health. The rearrangement uses TRBV7-2 and TRBJ2-1; 12 positions match TRBD2. Input material: blood. The CDR3 loop reads CASSQMGLAGFNEQFF. The CDR3 DNA is TGTGCCAGCAGCCAAATGGGACTAGCGGGCTTCAATGAGCAGTTCTTC. The full variable domain, with the rest looked up from reference TRBV7-2 and TRBJ2-1, is GAGVSQSPSNKVTEKGKDVELRCDPISGHTALYWYRQSLGQGLEFLIYFQGNSAPDKSGLPSDRFSAERTGGSVSTLTIQRTQQEDSAVYLCASSQMGLAGFNEQFFGPGTRLTVL.